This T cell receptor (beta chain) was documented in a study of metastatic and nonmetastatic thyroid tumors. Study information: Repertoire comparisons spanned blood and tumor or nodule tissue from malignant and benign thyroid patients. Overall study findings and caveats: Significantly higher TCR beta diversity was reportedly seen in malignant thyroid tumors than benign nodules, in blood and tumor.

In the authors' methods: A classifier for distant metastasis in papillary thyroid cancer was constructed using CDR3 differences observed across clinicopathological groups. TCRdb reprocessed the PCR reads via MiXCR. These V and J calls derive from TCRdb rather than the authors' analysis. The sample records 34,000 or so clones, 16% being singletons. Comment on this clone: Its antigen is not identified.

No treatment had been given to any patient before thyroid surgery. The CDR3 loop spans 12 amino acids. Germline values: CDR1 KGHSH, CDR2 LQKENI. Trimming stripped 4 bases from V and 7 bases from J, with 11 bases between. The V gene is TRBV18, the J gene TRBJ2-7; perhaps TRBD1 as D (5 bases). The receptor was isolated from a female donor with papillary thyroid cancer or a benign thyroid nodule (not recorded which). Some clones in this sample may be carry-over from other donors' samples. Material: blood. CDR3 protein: CASSLQAGEQYF. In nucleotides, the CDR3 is TGTGCCAGCTCACTTCAGGCAGGGGAGCAGTACTTC.